A selection of T cell receptor beta chains follows, all from one sample in a study of tissue T cells after allogeneic stem cell transplantation. Libraries were prepared by immunoSEQ multiplex PCR; TCRdb keeps only in-frame clonotypes and omits some of them. This sample has some 1,300 clones, with about 65% found just once. Sequencing was performed on spleen tissue, taken at autopsy. Receptor source: a male patient aged 60 or over with steroid-refractory graft-versus-host disease after an allogeneic stem cell transplant. These T cells may partly come from the graft donor. Both conserved end residues are part of each CDR3. D genes are given only for firm matches. Only part of the rows carry a size: once, few, many, or a class if the clone is expanded.

v_call: TRBV6-6; j_call: TRBJ1-5; d_call: -; clone_size: -; cdr3_nt: TGTGCCAGCAGTTACTCGATTTGGGACACCCGGCCCCAGCATTTT; cdr3_aa: CASSYSIWDTRPQHF
v_call: TRBV7-6; j_call: TRBJ2-1; d_call: -; clone_size: once; cdr3_nt: TGTGCCAGCAGCTTAAGGGGTGCGGGGTCAAACAATGAGCAGTTCTTC; cdr3_aa: CASSLRGAGSNNEQFF
v_call: TRBV4-2; j_call: TRBJ1-5; d_call: -; clone_size: once; cdr3_nt: TGTGCCAGCAGCCAAGAGAGGAGGGGGGTTCAGCCCCAGCATTTT; cdr3_aa: CASSQERRGVQPQHF
v_call: TRBV4-1; j_call: TRBJ2-2; d_call: TRBD1; clone_size: -; cdr3_nt: TGCGCCAGCAGCCGGGACAGGGCCACCGGGGAGCTGTTTTTT; cdr3_aa: CASSRDRATGELFF
v_call: TRBV10-3; j_call: TRBJ2-7; d_call: TRBD1; clone_size: -; cdr3_nt: TGTGCCATCAGCGGGACAGGGGGGTACGAGCAGTACTTC; cdr3_aa: CAISGTGGYEQYF
v_call: TRBV4-1; j_call: TRBJ2-2; d_call: -; clone_size: -; cdr3_nt: TGCGCCAGCAGCCAAGATAGAAGCACCGGGGAGCTGTTTTTT; cdr3_aa: CASSQDRSTGELFF
v_call: TRBV13; j_call: TRBJ1-2; d_call: TRBD1; clone_size: -; cdr3_nt: TGTGCCAGCAGCGGCGACAGGGGTGCTAACTATGGCTACACCTTC; cdr3_aa: CASSGDRGANYGYTF
v_call: TRBV4-3; j_call: TRBJ1-2; d_call: -; clone_size: hyperexpanded; cdr3_nt: TGCGCCAGCAGCCAAGAGATCCAGGGGACCTATGGCTACACCTTC; cdr3_aa: CASSQEIQGTYGYTF
v_call: TRBV4-3; j_call: TRBJ2-7; d_call: TRBD1; clone_size: -; cdr3_nt: TGCGCCAGCAGCCAAGATACCGGGACAGGGGGGTCCGAGCAGTACTTC; cdr3_aa: CASSQDTGTGGSEQYF
v_call: TRBV15; j_call: TRBJ2-5; d_call: TRBD1; clone_size: -; cdr3_nt: TGTGCCACCAGCAGAAGGGGGCGGGAAGAGACCCAGTACTTC; cdr3_aa: CATSRRGREETQYF
v_call: TRBV4-2; j_call: TRBJ2-1; d_call: TRBD2; clone_size: -; cdr3_nt: TGTGCCAGCAGCCAGGATACCGCGGGACTAGCTGGCAATGAGCAGTTCTTC; cdr3_aa: CASSQDTAGLAGNEQFF
v_call: TRBV6-2/TRBV6-3; j_call: TRBJ2-7; d_call: -; clone_size: -; cdr3_nt: TGTGCCAGCAGCCCCATGCGCCCACCCTACGAGCAGTACTTC; cdr3_aa: CASSPMRPPYEQYF
v_call: TRBV12-5; j_call: TRBJ1-5; d_call: TRBD1; clone_size: few; cdr3_nt: TGTGCTAGTGGTTTGGCCCCTGACAGGACAGGGATTAGCAATCAGCCCCAGCATTTT; cdr3_aa: CASGLAPDRTGISNQPQHF
v_call: TRBV6-6; j_call: TRBJ1-2; d_call: -; clone_size: -; cdr3_nt: TGTGCCAGCAGCCTTGACAGGAGGCCCTATGGCTACACCTTC; cdr3_aa: CASSLDRRPYGYTF
v_call: TRBV6-5; j_call: TRBJ1-2; d_call: -; clone_size: once; cdr3_nt: TGTGCCAGCAACAAGGACTATGGCTACACCTTC; cdr3_aa: CASNKDYGYTF